Below, one TCR beta chain is given with its context. Antigen unknown. The authors ran a second PCR of 7 to 11 cycles using a sample-barcoded 5' primer and a J-beta primer mix. One entry per CDR3 protein results from TCRdb running MiXCR on the 5' RACE reads. The data hold 800,000 to 950,000 distinct CDR3 sequences, with almost 30% observed a single time. The extraction recovered at least 6 micrograms of total RNA per sample. The sample belongs to a study of blood T cells in healthy people across ages. Overall study findings and caveats: The donors' CMV status was not determined, possibly confounding changes in expanded clonotypes. Diversity figures based on one million T cells were deemed too low.

The same sample was also used in a study of T cells of mothers and their children. From that report: There was no detection of any persistent microchimeric T cell clones.

This receptor was identified in a woman between 40 and 50 years old in good health. Sequences were obtained from blood.

As DNA, the CDR3 is TGTGCCAGCAGTTTAACCATCCTGGACAGGGGCGATGAGCAGTTCTTC. This codes for CASSLTILDRGDEQFF. The chain uses TRBV27 and TRBJ2-1; TRBD1 aligns across 9 bases. Trimming cost V 2 bases and J 8 bases; bases outside gene matches: 10. The length of the CDR3 is 16 residues. Germline CDR1 reads MNHEY; CDR2 reads SMNVEV (reference sequence).